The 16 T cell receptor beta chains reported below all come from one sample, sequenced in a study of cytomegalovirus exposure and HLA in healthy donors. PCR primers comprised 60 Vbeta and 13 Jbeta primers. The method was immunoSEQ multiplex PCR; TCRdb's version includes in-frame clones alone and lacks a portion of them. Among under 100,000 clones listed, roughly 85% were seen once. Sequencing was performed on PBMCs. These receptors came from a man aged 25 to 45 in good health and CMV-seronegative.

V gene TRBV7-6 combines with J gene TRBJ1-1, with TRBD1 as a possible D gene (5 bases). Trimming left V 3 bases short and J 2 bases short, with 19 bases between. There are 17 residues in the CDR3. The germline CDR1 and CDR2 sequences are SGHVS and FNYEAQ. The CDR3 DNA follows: TGTGCCAGCAGCTTGCTCTCAGGGACGGGGGGAAACACTGAAGCTTTCTTT. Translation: CASSLLSGTGGNTEAFF.

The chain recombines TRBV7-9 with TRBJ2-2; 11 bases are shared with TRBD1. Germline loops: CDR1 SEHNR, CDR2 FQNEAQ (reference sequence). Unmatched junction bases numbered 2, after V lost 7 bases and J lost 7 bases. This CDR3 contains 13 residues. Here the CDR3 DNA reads TGTGCCAGCACGGGACAGGGGGGCGGGGAGCTGTTTTTT. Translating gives CASTGQGGGELFF.

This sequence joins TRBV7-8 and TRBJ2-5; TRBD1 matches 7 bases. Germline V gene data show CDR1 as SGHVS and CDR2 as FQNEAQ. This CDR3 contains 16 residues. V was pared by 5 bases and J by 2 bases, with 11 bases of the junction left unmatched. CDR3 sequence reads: CASSPPGQSKQETQYF. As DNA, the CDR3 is TGTGCCAGCAGCCCCCCGGGACAGTCTAAACAAGAGACCCAGTACTTC.

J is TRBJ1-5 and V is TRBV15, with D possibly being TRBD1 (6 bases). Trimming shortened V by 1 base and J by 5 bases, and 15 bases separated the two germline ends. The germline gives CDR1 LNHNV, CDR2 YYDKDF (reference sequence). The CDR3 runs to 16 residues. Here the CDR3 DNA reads TGTGCCACCAGCAGAGGGGGGACACCGGCGGATCAGCCCCAGCATTTT. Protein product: CATSRGGTPADQPQHF.

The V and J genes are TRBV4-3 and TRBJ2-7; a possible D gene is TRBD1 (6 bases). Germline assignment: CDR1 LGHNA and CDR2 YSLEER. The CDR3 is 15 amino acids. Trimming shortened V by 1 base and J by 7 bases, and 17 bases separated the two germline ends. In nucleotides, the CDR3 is TGCGCCAGCAGCCAAGTCAGGAGTCCAGGGGCTGAGCAGTACTTC. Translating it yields CASSQVRSPGAEQYF.

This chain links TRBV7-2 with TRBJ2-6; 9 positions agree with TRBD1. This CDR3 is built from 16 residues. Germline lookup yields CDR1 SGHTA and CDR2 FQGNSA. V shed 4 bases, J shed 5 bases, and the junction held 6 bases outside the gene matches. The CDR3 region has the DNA TGTGCCAGCAGCTCGGCGGGACAGGGCTGGGCCAACGTCCTGACTTTC. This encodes CASSSAGQGWANVLTF.

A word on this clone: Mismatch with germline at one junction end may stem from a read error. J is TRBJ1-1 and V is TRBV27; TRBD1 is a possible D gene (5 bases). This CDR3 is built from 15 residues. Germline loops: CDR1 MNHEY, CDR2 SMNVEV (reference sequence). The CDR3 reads CASSLSYGRGRKFAF. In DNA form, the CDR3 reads TGTGCCAGCAGTTTATCCTATGGACGGGGGAGGAAGTTCGCCTTT.

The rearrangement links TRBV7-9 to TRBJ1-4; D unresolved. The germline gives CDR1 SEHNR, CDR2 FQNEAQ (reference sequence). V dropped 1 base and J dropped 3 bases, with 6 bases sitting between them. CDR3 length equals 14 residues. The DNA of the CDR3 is TGTGCCAGCAGCTTAGGAACTTCTAATGAAAAACTGTTTTTT. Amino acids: CASSLGTSNEKLFF.

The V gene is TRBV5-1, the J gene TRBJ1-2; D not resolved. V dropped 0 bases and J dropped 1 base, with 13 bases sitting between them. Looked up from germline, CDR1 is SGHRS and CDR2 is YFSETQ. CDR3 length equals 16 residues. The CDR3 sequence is CASSLAAGINNYGYTF. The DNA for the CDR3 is TGCGCCAGCAGCTTGGCGGCAGGAATCAATAACTATGGCTACACCTTC.

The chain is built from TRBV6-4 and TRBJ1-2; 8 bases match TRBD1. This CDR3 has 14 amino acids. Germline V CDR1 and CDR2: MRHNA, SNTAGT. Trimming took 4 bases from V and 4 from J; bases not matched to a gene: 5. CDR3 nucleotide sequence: TGTGCCAGCAGTGTAAGCGGGACAGGCTATGGCTACACCTTC. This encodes CASSVSGTGYGYTF.

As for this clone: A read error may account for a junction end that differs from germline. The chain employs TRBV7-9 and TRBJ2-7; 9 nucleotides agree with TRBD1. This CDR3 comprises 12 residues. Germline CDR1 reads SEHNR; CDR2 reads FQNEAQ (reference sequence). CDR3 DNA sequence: TGTTCCAGCAGCTTAGAGGAGGACAGGGGTCACTTC. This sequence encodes CSSSLEEDRGHF. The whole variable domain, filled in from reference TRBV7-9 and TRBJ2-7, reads DTGVSQNPRHKITKRGQNVTFRCDPISEHNRLYWYRQTLGQGPEFLTYFQNEAQLEKSRLLSDRFSAERPKGSFSTLEIQRTEQGDSAMYLCSSSLEEDRGHFGPGTRLTVT.

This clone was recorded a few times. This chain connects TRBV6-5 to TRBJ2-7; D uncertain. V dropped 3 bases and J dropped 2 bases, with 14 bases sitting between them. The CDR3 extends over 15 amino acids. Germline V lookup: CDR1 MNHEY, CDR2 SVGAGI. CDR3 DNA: TGTGCCAGCAGTTATAATCCGAAACAACCCTACGAGCAGTACTTC. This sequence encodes CASSYNPKQPYEQYF.

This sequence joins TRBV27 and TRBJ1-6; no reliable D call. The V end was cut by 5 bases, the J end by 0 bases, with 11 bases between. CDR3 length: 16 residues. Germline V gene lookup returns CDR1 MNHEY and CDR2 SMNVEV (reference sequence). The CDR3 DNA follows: TGTGCCAGCAGTCCAATCAAGAGCTCCTATAATTCACCCCTCCACTTT. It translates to CASSPIKSSYNSPLHF.

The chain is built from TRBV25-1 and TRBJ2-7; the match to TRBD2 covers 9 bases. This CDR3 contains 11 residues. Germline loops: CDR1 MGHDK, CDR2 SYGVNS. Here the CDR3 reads CASGSHYEQYF. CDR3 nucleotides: TGTGCTAGCGGGAGTCACTACGAGCAGTACTTC.

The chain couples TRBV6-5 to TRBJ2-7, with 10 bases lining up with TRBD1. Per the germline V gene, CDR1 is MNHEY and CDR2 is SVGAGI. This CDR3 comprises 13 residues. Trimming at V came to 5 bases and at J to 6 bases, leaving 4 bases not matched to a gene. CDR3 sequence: CASSGTGESEQYF. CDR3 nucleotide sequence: TGTGCCAGCAGTGGGACAGGGGAAAGCGAGCAGTACTTC.

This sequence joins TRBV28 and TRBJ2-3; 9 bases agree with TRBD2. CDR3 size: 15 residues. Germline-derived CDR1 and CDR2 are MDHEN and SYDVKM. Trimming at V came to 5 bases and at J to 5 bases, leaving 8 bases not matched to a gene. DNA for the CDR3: TGTGCCAGCAGTGTAGCGGGAGCTAGTAAAGATACGCAGTATTTT. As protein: CASSVAGASKDTQYF. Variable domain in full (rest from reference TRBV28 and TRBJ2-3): DVKVTQSSRYLVKRTGEKVFLECVQDMDHENMFWYRQDPGLGLRLIYFSYDVKMKEKGDIPEGYSVSREKKERFSLILESASTNQTSMYLCASSVAGASKDTQYFGPGTRLTVL.